This TCR beta chain was sequenced in a study of response to subunit inactivated influenza vaccine. Study-level points and caveats: It was the authors' suggestion that each seasonal influenza vaccination recruits few new T cells.

In TCRdb, the RT-PCR reads were re-called with MiXCR into one record per CDR3 protein. The table includes 450,000 to 550,000 distinct CDR3 sequences, over 25% detected once. This CDR3 contains 15 residues. Trimming removed 1 base from V and 8 bases from J; junction bases left unmatched: 7. This clonotype has ten or more counts. The antigen is undetermined. The J gene is TRBJ2-1, the V gene TRBV12-3 or TRBV12-4, with 8 bases identical to TRBD2. This receptor was identified in a man in his fifties who received an inactivated influenza vaccine. The sample was CD4+ T cells sorted from PBMCs, taken about 5 days after vaccination. The CDR3 DNA reads TGTGCCAGCAGTTTAGGCAGCGGGAGTATGTATGAGCAGTTCTTC. Translated, it gives CASSLGSGSMYEQFF.